This TCR beta chain was sequenced in a study of blood T cell repertoires in COVID-19. Study-level information: The United States, Italy and Spain provided the acute and convalescent COVID-19 samples.

As originally analysed: Amplification from reference gene primers served as the basis for estimated nucleated cell counts. Generated by immunoSEQ multiplex PCR, the TCRdb table keeps only in-frame clones and is missing some. The V and J calls and the clone size are those of that table, but D and trimming were determined from the DNA. The sample holds approximately 190,000 clones; 70% to 90% are singletons and the top ten take about 6.8%. Germline assignment: CDR1 SGHTS and CDR2 YDEGEE. V lost 0 bases to trimming and J lost 1 base, with 7 bases between them. This CDR3 comprises 14 residues. This clone has a single count.

V usage is TRBV5-8 and J usage is TRBJ1-1; no definite D call. This sequence was found in a woman in her 40s who had recovered from COVID-19. Sequences were obtained from peripheral blood. The CDR3 region has the DNA TGTGCCAGCAGCTTGGGACGGGAGAACACTGAAGCTTTCTTT. It codes for CASSLGRENTEAFF. The whole variable domain, filled in from reference TRBV5-8 and TRBJ1-1, reads EAGVTQSPTHLIKTRGQQATLRCSPISGHTSVYWYQQALGLGLQFLLWYDEGEERNRGNFPPRFSGRQFPNYSSELNVNALELEDSALYLCASSLGRENTEAFFGQGTRLTVV.